A single sample gave rise to the 25 T cell receptor beta chains below, sequenced in a study of T cell responses to AZD1222 COVID-19 vaccine. Produced via immunoSEQ multiplex PCR; TCRdb's table is partial and in-frame only. The sample yields 110,000 or so clones, nearly 90% seen once. This specimen consisted of peripheral blood, obtained 28 days after the second AZD1222 dose. These receptor sequences come from an adult who received the AZD1222 COVID-19 vaccine.

This clone was detected a few times. The chain employs TRBV3-1 (or the pseudogene TRBV3-2) and TRBJ2-1; 7 bases fit TRBD2. With V trimmed by 4 bases and J by 3 bases, 3 bases remained unmatched. The V gene's germline CDR1 is LGHDT and CDR2 YNNKEL (reference sequence). This CDR3 comprises 14 residues. CDR3 sequence: CASSRSGYYNEQFF. The DNA of the CDR3 is TGTGCCAGCAGCCGTAGCGGGTACTACAATGAGCAGTTCTTC.

The sample holds a few counts of this clone. The chain employs TRBV2 and TRBJ2-7; 7 nucleotides match TRBD1. Germline V gene sequence: CDR1 SNHLY, CDR2 FYNNEI. The ends lost 7 bases at V and 2 bases at J; junction bases unmatched: 11. The CDR3 totals 15 residues. The CDR3 DNA is TGTGCCAGCATCCACGGACGGACAGGCCCCTACGAGCAGTACTTC. Protein product: CASIHGRTGPYEQYF.

The chain is built from TRBV15 and TRBJ1-4; D not resolved. The CDR3 consists of 15 residues. The germline V and J ends were trimmed by 5 bases and 4 bases, with 14 bases remaining between them. Germline loops: CDR1 LNHNV, CDR2 YYDKDF (reference sequence). CDR3 coding DNA: TGTGCCACCAGCCGCCCCGACTGGTATAATGAAAAACTGTTTTTT. This codes for CATSRPDWYNEKLFF.

The chain couples TRBV6-4 to TRBJ2-7; 12 bases are a match to TRBD1. CDR3 length: 13 amino acids. Germline CDR1 is MRHNA and CDR2 is SNTAGT. V lost 10 bases and J lost 6; bases outside the gene matches: 7. CDR3 nucleotides: TGTGCCATCTCCGGGACAGGGGGCAGCGAGCAGTACTTC. Its translation: CAISGTGGSEQYF.

This clone was seen a handful of times. CDR3 nucleotide sequence: TGTGCCAGCAGTTTTGTTCTAGGCAATCAGCCCCAGCATTTT. This translates into CASSFVLGNQPQHF. The chain employs TRBV28 and TRBJ1-5; no clear D. This CDR3 is 14 amino acids long. Germline V CDR1 and CDR2: MDHEN, SYDVKM. V was clipped by 3 bases and J by 2 bases, with 8 bases between them.

This clone was seen only once. V and J are TRBV5-4 and TRBJ2-5, with unresolved D. Trimming removed 0 bases at V and 5 bases at J, with 11 bases between. The CDR3 totals 14 residues. Germline lookup yields CDR1 SGHNT and CDR2 YYREEE (reference sequence). The CDR3 region is CASSLAPRGETQYF. CDR3 DNA sequence: TGTGCCAGCAGCTTGGCCCCCCGTGGGGAGACCCAGTACTTC.

The count of this clone is one. The rearrangement links TRBV19 to TRBJ1-2; 8 bases align to TRBD1. Trimming took 2 bases from V and 1 from J; bases not matched to a gene: 3. Germline values: CDR1 LNHDA, CDR2 SQIVND (reference sequence). CDR3 length: 15 amino acids. The CDR3 loop reads CASSISTGGNYGYTF. The CDR3 bases are TGTGCCAGTAGTATATCAACAGGGGGTAACTATGGCTACACCTTC. Using reference TRBV19 and TRBJ1-2 for the parts outside the CDR3, the full variable domain is DGGITQSPKYLFRKEGQNVTLSCEQNLNHDAMYWYRQDPGQGLRLIYYSQIVNDFQKGDIAEGYSVSREKKESFPLTVTSAQKNPTAFYLCASSISTGGNYGYTFGSGTRLTVV.

This clone has just one count. The chain combines TRBV19 with TRBJ1-2; 9 nucleotides match TRBD1. J lost 2 bases, V lost 5 bases, and 6 bases had no gene match. CDR3 length equals 15 residues. Germline CDR1 is LNHDA and CDR2 is SQIVND (reference sequence). CDR3 in DNA: TGTGCCAGTAGTGACACCGGGACAGGGAACTATGGCTACACCTTC. It specifies CASSDTGTGNYGYTF.

The gene calls are TRBV9 and TRBJ1-6; 11 nucleotides line up with TRBD1. The germline V gene encodes CDR1 SGDLS and CDR2 YYNGEE. Trimming took 4 bases from V and 10 from J; bases not matched to a gene: 10. CDR3 length: 16 residues. As DNA, the CDR3 is TGTGCCAGCAGCACTGGACAGGGGGCGTTAGTGTCACCCCTCCACTTT. Residues: CASSTGQGALVSPLHF.

The CDR3 DNA reads TGTGCCAGCAGTGACGGGTCACAGGGAGGCTATGGCTACACCTTC. Translation: CASSDGSQGGYGYTF. This chain connects TRBV6-2 or TRBV6-3 to TRBJ1-2; tentatively, D is TRBD1 (6 bases). CDR3 length: 15 residues. In germline, CDR1 is MNHEY, CDR2 SVGEGT. The V end lost 5 bases, the J end lost 4 bases, and 17 bases lay between the germline ends.

Only one count was recorded for this clone. The chain carries TRBV9 and TRBJ1-4, with a weak D call TRBD1 (5 bases). Germline CDR1 SGDLS, CDR2 YYNGEE. The CDR3 contains 15 residues. Trimming pared 0 bases from V and 0 bases from J, leaving 6 bases between. CDR3 coding DNA: TGTGCCAGCAGCGTAGGGGGGGCAACTAATGAAAAACTGTTTTTT. Translated, it gives CASSVGGATNEKLFF.

J is TRBJ2-1 and V is TRBV7-2; 9 nucleotides line up with TRBD2. Germline-derived CDR1 and CDR2 are SGHTA and FQGNSA. V lost 7 bases to trimming and J lost 10 bases; unmatched junction nucleotides: 11. This CDR3 region has 14 residues. The CDR3 sequence is CASKLSSAGGEQFF. CDR3 in DNA: TGTGCCAGCAAGCTTAGTAGCGCGGGAGGGGAGCAGTTCTTC.

The chain has TRBV3-1 (or the pseudogene TRBV3-2) and TRBJ2-1; 8 nucleotides align to TRBD2. The CDR3 totals 18 residues. The trim removed 0 bases at V and 9 bases at J, leaving 16 bases unmatched. Germline values: CDR1 LGHDT, CDR2 YNNKEL (reference sequence). This chain's CDR3 is CASSQEPLRVAGRTEQFF. The CDR3 bases are TGTGCCAGCAGCCAAGAGCCGCTAAGGGTAGCGGGACGGACTGAGCAGTTCTTC.

This rearrangement joins TRBV4-1 to TRBJ2-7, with a possible D match to TRBD1 (5 bases). Trimming cost V 1 base and J 3 bases, with 16 bases left between them. Per the germline V gene, CDR1 is MGHRA and CDR2 is YSYEKL. The CDR3 consists of 16 residues. DNA for the CDR3: TGCGCCAGCAGCCAAGTGGGGCGGAACGGCAACTACGAGCAGTACTTC. It specifies CASSQVGRNGNYEQYF.

The chain carries TRBV14 and TRBJ2-6, with a weak D call TRBD2 (6 bases). Trimming removed 6 bases from V and 0 bases from J, with 18 bases in between. The CDR3 has 18 amino acids. Germline values: CDR1 SGHDN, CDR2 FVKESK. The CDR3 sequence is CASRHGKGGGSGANVLTF. The CDR3 region has the DNA TGTGCCAGCAGACATGGGAAGGGAGGCGGCTCTGGGGCCAACGTCCTGACTTTC.

The chain links TRBV6-5 to TRBJ2-1, with 9 bases identical to TRBD1. The CDR3 consists of 15 residues. Germline V lookup: CDR1 MNHEY, CDR2 SVGAGI. Trimming removed 5 bases from V and 0 bases from J; junction bases left unmatched: 2. The CDR3 nucleotides are TGTGCCAGCAGTCGGGACAGGGACTCCTACAATGAGCAGTTCTTC. It specifies CASSRDRDSYNEQFF.

CDR3 residues: CASSLGLAGGTDTQYF. The CDR3 region has the DNA TGTGCCAGCAGCTTAGGACTAGCGGGAGGCACAGATACGCAGTATTTT. This chain links TRBV7-2 with TRBJ2-3; TRBD2 matches 12 bases. The CDR3 extends over 16 amino acids. V dropped 1 base and J dropped 1; count of bases not matched to a gene: 0. Germline CDR1 SGHTA, CDR2 FQGNSA.

Here the CDR3 DNA reads TGTGCCACCAGTCTTCCGGACATAAAAGAGACCCAGTACTTC. Amino acids: CATSLPDIKETQYF. The J gene is TRBJ2-5, the V gene TRBV24-1; the D gene is possibly TRBD1 (5 bases). V shed 6 bases and J shed 3 bases, with 13 bases lying between them. The V gene's germline CDR1 is KGHDR and CDR2 SFDVKD. CDR3 size: 14 residues.

The J gene is TRBJ1-2, the V gene TRBV28; 8 nucleotides match TRBD1. This CDR3 spans 13 amino acids. The ends lost 4 bases at V and 14 bases at J; junction bases unmatched: 12. CDR1 and CDR2 from the germline V gene are MDHEN and SYDVKM. CDR3 amino acids: CASSSGQGEDGTF. In nucleotides, the CDR3 is TGTGCCAGCAGTTCCGGACAGGGAGAGGATGGAACCTTC.

The chain has TRBV15 and TRBJ1-2, with D perhaps TRBD1 (5 bases). CDR3 length equals 18 residues. Germline V CDR1 and CDR2: LNHNV, YYDKDF (reference sequence). Trimming removed 0 bases at V and 0 bases at J, with 17 bases between. CDR3 DNA sequence: TGTGCCACCAGCAGAGATGGGGGGTGGCCGTTAGCTAACTATGGCTACACCTTC. This encodes CATSRDGGWPLANYGYTF.

V gene TRBV24-1 combines with J gene TRBJ2-1; TRBD2 matches 11 bases. The CDR3 contains 16 residues. Trimming removed 1 base from V and 4 bases from J; junction bases left unmatched: 2. Germline CDR1 and CDR2: KGHDR and SFDVKD. CDR3 bases: TGTGCCACCAGTGATTTAGGGACTAGCGGTTACAATGAGCAGTTCTTC. The encoded protein is CATSDLGTSGYNEQFF.

In DNA, the CDR3 is TGCGCCAGCAGCCAAGATCGGCCTCCTCCCTCCAATGAGCAGTTCTTC. Its protein is CASSQDRPPPSNEQFF. The V call is TRBV4-1, the J call TRBJ2-1; D is ambiguous. V dropped 0 bases and J dropped 6 bases, with 15 bases sitting between them. The germline V gene has CDR1 MGHRA and CDR2 YSYEKL. The CDR3 is 16 amino acids.

CDR3 sequence: CATSRARLAGVFNEQFF. The CDR3 DNA sequence: TGTGCCACCAGCAGAGCCCGACTAGCGGGAGTTTTCAATGAGCAGTTCTTC. The chain employs TRBV15 and TRBJ2-1; 12 nucleotides match TRBD2. CDR1 is LNHNV, CDR2 YYDKDF, per germline (reference sequence). The CDR3 contains 17 residues. With 1 base clipped from V and 6 bases from J, the junction kept 7 bases outside the gene matches.

Only one count was recorded for this clone. Germline and junction disagree at one end, which may indicate a read error. The chain links TRBV6-6 to TRBJ2-7; 8 nucleotides match TRBD2. There are 14 residues in the CDR3. Germline V lookup: CDR1 MNHNY, CDR2 SVGAGI (reference sequence). CDR3 sequence: CASSYEREPSSVDF. In nucleotides, the CDR3 is TGTGCCAGCAGTTACGAGCGGGAGCCATCTTCAGTTGACTTC.

The rearrangement joins TRBV5-6 to TRBJ1-5, with TRBD1 matching over 7 bases. V lost 5 bases and J lost 6; bases outside the gene matches: 17. The CDR3 runs 17 residues. In germline, CDR1 is SGHDT, CDR2 YYEEEE. CDR3 bases: TGTGCCAGCAGATATTCCCTTTGTGAGGGGGCGGGTCAGCCCCAGCATTTT. Protein sequence: CASRYSLCEGAGQPQHF.